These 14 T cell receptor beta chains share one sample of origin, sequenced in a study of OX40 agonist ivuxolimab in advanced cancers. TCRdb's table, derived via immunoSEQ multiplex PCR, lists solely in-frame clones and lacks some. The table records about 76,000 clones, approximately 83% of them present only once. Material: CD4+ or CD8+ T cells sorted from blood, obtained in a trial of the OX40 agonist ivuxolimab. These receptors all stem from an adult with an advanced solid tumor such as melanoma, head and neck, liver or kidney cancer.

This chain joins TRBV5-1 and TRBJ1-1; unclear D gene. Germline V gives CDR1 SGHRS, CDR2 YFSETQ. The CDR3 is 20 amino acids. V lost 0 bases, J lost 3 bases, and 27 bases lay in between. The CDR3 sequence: CASSLGRAFEWDSGDTEAFF. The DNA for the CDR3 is TGCGCCAGCAGCTTGGGGCGGGCCTTCGAGTGGGATAGTGGGGACACTGAAGCTTTCTTT.

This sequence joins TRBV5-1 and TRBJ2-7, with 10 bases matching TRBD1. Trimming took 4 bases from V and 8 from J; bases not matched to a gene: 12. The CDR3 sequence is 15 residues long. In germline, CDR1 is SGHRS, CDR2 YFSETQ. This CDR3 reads CASSLAGTGVEKQYF. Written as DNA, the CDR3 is TGCGCCAGCAGCCTGGCGGGGACAGGGGTTGAGAAGCAGTACTTC. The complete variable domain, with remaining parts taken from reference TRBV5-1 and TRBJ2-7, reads KAGVTQTPRYLIKTRGQQVTLSCSPISGHRSVSWYQQTPGQGLQFLFEYFSETQRNKGNFPGRFSGRQFSNSRSEMNVSTLELGDSALYLCASSLAGTGVEKQYFGPGTRLTVT.

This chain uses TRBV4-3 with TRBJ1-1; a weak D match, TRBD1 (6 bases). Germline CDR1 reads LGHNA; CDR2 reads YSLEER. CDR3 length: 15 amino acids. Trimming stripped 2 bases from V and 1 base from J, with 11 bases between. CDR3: CASSQTGTRNTEAFF. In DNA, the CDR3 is TGCGCCAGCAGCCAAACCGGGACAAGGAACACTGAAGCTTTCTTT.

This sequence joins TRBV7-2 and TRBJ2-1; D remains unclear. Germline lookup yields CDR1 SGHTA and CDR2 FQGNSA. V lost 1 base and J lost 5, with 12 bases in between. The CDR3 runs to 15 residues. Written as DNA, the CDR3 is TGTGCCAGCAGCTTAGTAGTGCTGAGTGACAATGAGCAGTTCTTC. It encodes CASSLVVLSDNEQFF.

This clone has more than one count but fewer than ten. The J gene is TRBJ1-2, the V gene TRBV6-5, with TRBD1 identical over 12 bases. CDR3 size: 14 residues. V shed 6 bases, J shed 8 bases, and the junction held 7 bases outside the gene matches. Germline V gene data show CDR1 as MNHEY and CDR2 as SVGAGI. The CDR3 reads CASRQGQGAIGYTF. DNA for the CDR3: TGTGCCAGCAGACAGGGACAGGGGGCGATCGGCTACACCTTC.

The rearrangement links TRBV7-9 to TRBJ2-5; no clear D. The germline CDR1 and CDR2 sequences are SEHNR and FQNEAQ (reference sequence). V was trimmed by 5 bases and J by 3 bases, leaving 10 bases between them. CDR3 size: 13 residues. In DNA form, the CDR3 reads TGTGCCAGCAGCCTCAGCCCGAAAGAGACCCAGTACTTC. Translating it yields CASSLSPKETQYF.

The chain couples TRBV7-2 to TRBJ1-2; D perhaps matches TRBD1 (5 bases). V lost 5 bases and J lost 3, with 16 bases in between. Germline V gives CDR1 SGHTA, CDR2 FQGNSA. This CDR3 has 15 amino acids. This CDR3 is CASSPYSGGDYGYTF. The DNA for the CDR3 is TGTGCCAGCAGCCCGTACTCAGGAGGGGACTATGGCTACACCTTC.

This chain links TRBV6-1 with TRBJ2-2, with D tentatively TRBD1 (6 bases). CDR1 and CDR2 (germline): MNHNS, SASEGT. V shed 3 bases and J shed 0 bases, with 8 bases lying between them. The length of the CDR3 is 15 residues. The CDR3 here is CASSEDRSNTGELFF. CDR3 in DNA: TGTGCCAGCAGTGAGGACAGATCGAACACCGGGGAGCTGTTTTTT.

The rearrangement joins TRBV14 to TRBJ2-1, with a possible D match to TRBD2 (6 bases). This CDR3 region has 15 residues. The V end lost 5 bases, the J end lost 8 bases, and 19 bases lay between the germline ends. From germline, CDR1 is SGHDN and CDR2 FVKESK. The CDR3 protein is CASSNRLGGYDEQFF. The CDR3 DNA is TGTGCCAGCAGCAACCGGCTGGGGGGTTACGATGAGCAGTTCTTC.

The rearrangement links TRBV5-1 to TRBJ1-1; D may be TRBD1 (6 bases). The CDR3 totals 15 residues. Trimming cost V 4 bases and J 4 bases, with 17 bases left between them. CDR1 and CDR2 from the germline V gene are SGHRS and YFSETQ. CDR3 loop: CASSGTGAPGTEAFF. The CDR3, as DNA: TGCGCCAGCAGCGGCACGGGGGCTCCAGGCACTGAAGCTTTCTTT. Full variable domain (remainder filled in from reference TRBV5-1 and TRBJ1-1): KAGVTQTPRYLIKTRGQQVTLSCSPISGHRSVSWYQQTPGQGLQFLFEYFSETQRNKGNFPGRFSGRQFSNSRSEMNVSTLELGDSALYLCASSGTGAPGTEAFFGQGTRLTVV.

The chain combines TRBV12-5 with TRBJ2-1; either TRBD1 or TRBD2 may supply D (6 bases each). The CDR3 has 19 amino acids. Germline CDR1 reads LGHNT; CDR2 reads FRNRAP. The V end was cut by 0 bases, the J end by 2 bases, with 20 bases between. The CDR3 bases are TGTGCTAGTGGTTTGGTTAATAAAGGGGGGCAGGAGGCCTACAATGAGCAGTTCTTC. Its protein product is CASGLVNKGGQEAYNEQFF.

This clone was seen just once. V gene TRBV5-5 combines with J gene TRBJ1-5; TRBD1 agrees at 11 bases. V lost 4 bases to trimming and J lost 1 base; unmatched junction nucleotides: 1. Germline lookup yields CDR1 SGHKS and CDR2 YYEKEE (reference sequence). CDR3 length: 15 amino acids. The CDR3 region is CASSRTGGSNQPQHF. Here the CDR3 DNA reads TGTGCCAGCAGCCGGACAGGGGGCAGCAATCAGCCCCAGCATTTT.

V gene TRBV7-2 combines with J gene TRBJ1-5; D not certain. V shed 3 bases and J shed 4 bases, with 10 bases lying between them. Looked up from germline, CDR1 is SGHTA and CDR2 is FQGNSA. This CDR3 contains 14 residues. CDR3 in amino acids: CASSFSTDNQPQHF. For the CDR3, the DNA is TGTGCCAGCAGCTTCTCAACGGATAATCAGCCCCAGCATTTT.

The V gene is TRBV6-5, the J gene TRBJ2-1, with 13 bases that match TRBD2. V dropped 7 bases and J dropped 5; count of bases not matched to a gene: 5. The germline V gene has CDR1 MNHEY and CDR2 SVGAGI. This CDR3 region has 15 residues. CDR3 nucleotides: TGTGCCAGCAATTCCGGGACTAGCGGGAACAATGAGCAGTTCTTC. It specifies CASNSGTSGNNEQFF.